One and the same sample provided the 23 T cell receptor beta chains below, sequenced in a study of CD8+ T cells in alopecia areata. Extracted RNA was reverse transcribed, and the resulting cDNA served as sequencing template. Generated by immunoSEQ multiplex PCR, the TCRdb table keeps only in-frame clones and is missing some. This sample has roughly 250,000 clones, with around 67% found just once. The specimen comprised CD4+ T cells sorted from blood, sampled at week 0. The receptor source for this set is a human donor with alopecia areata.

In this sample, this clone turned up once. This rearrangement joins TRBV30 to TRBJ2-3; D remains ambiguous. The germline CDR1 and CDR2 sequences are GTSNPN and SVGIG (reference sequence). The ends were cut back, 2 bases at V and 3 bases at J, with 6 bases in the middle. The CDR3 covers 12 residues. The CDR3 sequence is CAWSQDTDTQYF. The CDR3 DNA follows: TGTGCCTGGAGTCAGGATACAGATACGCAGTATTTT.

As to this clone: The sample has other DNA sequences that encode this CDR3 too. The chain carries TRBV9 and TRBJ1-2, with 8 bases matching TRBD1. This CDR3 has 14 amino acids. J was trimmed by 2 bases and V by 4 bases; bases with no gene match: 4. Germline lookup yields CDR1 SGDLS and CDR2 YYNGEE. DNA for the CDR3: TGTGCCAGCAGCCCCGGACAGGGAAACTATGGCTACACCTTC. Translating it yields CASSPGQGNYGYTF.

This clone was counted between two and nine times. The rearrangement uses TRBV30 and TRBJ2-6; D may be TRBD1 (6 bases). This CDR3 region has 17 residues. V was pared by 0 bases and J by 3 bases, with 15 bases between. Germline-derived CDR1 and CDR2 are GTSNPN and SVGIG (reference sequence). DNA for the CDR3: TGTGCCTGGAGTGTACACCAGGGGAGAGGTGGGGCCAACGTCCTGACTTTC. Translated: CAWSVHQGRGGANVLTF.

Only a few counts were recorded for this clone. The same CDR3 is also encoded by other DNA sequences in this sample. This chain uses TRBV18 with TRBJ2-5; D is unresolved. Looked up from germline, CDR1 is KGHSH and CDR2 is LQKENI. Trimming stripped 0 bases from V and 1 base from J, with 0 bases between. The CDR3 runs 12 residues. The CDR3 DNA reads TGTGCCAGCTCACCACCCCAAGAGACCCAGTACTTC. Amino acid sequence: CASSPPQETQYF.

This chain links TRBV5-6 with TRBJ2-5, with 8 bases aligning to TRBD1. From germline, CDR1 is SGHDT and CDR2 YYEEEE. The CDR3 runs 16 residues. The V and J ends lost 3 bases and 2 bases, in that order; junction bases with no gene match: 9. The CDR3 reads CASSSLRQGIQETQYF. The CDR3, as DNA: TGTGCCAGCAGCTCGTTAAGACAGGGGATACAAGAGACCCAGTACTTC.

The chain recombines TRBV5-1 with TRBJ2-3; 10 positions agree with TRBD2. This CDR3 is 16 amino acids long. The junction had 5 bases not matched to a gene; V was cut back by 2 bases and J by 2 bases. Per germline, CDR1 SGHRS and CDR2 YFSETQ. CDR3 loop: CASSFLSGGPTDTQYF. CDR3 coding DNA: TGCGCCAGCAGCTTCCTTAGCGGGGGGCCCACAGATACGCAGTATTTT.

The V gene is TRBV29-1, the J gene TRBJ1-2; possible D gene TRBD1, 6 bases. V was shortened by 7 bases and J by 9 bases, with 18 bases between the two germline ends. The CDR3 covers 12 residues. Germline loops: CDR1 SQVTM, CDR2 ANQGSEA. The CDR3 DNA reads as TGCAGCGGCTCCTCAGGGGATCTTAGCTACACCTTC. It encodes CSGSSGDLSYTF.

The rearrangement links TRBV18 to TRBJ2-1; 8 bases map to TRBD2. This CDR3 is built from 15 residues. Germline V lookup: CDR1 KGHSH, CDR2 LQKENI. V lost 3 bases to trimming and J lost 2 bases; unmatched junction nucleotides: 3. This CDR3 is CASSPASGPYNEQFF. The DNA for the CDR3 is TGTGCCAGCTCACCGGCTAGCGGGCCCTACAATGAGCAGTTCTTC.

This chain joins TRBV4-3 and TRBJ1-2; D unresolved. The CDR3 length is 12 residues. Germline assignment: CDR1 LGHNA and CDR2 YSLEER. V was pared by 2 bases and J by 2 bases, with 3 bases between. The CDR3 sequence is CASSQRNYGYTF. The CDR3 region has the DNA TGCGCCAGCAGCCAACGGAACTATGGCTACACCTTC.

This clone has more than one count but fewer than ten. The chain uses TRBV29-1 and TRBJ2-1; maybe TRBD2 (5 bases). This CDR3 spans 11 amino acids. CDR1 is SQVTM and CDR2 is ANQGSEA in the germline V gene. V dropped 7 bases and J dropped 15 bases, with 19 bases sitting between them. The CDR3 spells CSAGSGVYGFF. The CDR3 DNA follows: TGCAGCGCTGGCTCCGGGGTTTACGGGTTCTTC.

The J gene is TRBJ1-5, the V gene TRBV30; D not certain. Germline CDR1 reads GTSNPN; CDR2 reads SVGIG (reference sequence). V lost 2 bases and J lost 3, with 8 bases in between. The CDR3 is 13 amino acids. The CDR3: CAWSLGVNQPQHF. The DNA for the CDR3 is TGTGCCTGGAGTCTGGGAGTCAATCAGCCCCAGCATTTT.

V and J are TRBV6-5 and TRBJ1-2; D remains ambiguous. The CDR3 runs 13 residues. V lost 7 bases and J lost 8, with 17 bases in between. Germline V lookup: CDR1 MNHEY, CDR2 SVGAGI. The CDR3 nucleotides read TGTGCCAGCACCCCCCGAGGGCGAGGGGGCTACACCTTC. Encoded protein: CASTPRGRGGYTF.

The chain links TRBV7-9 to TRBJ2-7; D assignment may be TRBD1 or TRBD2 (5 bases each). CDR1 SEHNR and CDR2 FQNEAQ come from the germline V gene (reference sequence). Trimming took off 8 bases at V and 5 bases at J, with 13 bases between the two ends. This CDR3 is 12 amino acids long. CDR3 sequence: CASCRDGNEQYF. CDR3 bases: TGTGCCAGCTGTAGGGACGGCAACGAGCAGTACTTC.

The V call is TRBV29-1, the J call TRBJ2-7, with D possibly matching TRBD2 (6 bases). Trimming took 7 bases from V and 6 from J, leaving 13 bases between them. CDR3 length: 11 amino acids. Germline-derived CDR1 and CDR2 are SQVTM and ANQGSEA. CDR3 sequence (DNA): TGCAGCGCCCGGAGGGGAAGCGAGCAGTACTTC. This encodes CSARRGSEQYF.

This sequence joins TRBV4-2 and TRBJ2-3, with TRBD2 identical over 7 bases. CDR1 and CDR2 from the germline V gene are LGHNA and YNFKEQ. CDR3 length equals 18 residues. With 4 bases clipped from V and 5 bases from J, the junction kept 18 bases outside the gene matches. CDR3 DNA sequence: TGTGCCAGCAGCCGCTATACCGGGGCTAGCGGTGGTGAAGATACGCAGTATTTT. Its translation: CASSRYTGASGGEDTQYF.

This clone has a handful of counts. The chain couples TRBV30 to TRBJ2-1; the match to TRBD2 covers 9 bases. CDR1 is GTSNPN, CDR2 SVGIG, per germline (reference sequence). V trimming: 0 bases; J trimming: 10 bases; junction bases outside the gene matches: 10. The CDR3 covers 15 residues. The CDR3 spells CAWSVSPAGGEEQFF. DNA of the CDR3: TGTGCCTGGAGTGTAAGTCCAGCGGGGGGAGAAGAGCAGTTCTTC.

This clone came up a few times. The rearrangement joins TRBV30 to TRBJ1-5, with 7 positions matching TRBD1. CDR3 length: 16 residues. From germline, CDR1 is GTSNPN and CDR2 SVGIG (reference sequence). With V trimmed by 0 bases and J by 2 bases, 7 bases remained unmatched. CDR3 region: CAWSVRGTDGNQPQHF. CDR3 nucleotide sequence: TGTGCCTGGAGTGTAAGGGGGACAGATGGCAATCAGCCCCAGCATTTT.

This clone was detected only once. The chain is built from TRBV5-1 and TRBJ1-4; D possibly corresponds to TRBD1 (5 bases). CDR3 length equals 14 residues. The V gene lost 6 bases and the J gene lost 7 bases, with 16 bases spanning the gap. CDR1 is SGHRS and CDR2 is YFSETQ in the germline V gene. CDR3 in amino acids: CASKDQGVGEKLFF. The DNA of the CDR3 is TGCGCCAGCAAGGACCAGGGAGTAGGTGAAAAACTGTTTTTT.

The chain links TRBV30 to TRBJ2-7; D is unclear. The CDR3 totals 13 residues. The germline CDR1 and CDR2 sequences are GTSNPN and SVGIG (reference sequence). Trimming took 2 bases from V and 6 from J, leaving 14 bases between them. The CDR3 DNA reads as TGTGCCTGGAGTCCACATAGATTCCGCGAGCAGTACTTC. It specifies CAWSPHRFREQYF.

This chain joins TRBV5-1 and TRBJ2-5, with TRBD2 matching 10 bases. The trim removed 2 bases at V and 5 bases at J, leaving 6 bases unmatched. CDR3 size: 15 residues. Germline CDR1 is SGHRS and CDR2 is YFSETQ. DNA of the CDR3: TGCGCCAGCAGCTTCGCTAGCGGGGGTGGTGAGACCCAGTACTTC. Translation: CASSFASGGGETQYF. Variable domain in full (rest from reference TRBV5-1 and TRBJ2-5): KAGVTQTPRYLIKTRGQQVTLSCSPISGHRSVSWYQQTPGQGLQFLFEYFSETQRNKGNFPGRFSGRQFSNSRSEMNVSTLELGDSALYLCASSFASGGGETQYFGPGTRLLVL.

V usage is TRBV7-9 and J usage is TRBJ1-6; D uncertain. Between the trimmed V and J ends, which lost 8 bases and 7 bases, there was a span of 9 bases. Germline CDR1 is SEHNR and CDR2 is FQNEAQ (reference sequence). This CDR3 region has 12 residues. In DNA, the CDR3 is TGTGCCAGCGCCCTTCCCAATTCACCCCTCCACTTT. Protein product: CASALPNSPLHF.

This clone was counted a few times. The DNA of the CDR3 is TGTGCCAGCAGCTCTAACCGGGCTGGGGCCAACGTCCTGACTTTC. Its translation is CASSSNRAGANVLTF. The genes are TRBV11-1 and TRBJ2-6; D remains ambiguous. Trimming took 4 bases from V and 2 from J, leaving 9 bases between them. The V gene's germline CDR1 is SGHAT and CDR2 FQDESV (reference sequence). The CDR3 totals 15 residues.

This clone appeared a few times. CDR3 amino acids: CSVHGNYGYTF. CDR3 nucleotides: TGCAGCGTCCACGGTAACTATGGCTACACCTTC. The chain uses TRBV29-1 and TRBJ1-2; unclear D gene. V lost 6 bases and J 1 base, leaving 6 bases between the germline ends. This CDR3 is 11 amino acids long. Looked up from germline, CDR1 is SQVTM and CDR2 is ANQGSEA.